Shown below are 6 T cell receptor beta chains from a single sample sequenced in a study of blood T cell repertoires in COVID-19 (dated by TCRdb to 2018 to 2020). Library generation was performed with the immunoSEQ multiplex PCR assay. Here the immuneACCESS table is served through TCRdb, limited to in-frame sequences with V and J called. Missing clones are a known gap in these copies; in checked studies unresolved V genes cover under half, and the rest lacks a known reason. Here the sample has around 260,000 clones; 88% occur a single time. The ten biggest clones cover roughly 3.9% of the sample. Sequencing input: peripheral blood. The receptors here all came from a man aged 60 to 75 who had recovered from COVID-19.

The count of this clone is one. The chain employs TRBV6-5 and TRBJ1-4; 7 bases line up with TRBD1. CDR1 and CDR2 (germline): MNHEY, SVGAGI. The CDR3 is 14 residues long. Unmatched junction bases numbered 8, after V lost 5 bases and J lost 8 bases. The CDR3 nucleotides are TGTGCCAGCAGTACCCGAGGGGGCGGAGAAAAACTGTTTTTT. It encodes CASSTRGGGEKLFF.

The CDR3: CASSESGGVSYEQYF. The CDR3 coding sequence is TGCGCCAGCAGTGAGTCGGGGGGGGTTTCGTACGAGCAGTACTTC. This chain connects TRBV10-1 to TRBJ2-7, with 7 bases fitting TRBD2. This CDR3 is 15 amino acids long. J gave up 4 bases and V 0 bases, and 6 bases lay outside the gene matches. The germline CDR1 and CDR2 sequences are WNHNN and SYGVQD (reference sequence).

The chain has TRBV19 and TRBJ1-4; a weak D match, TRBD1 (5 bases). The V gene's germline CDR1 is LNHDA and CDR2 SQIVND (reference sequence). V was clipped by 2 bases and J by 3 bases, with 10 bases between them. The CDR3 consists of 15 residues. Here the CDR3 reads CASSISRASNEKLFF. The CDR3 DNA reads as TGTGCCAGTAGTATATCCAGGGCTTCTAATGAAAAACTGTTTTTT. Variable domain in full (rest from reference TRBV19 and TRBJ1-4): DGGITQSPKYLFRKEGQNVTLSCEQNLNHDAMYWYRQDPGQGLRLIYYSQIVNDFQKGDIAEGYSVSREKKESFPLTVTSAQKNPTAFYLCASSISRASNEKLFFGSGTQLSVL.

This CDR3 is CATIGTGAPMSSYNEQFF. CDR3 DNA: TGTGCCACCATTGGGACAGGGGCCCCGATGAGCTCCTACAATGAGCAGTTCTTC. This chain joins TRBV25-1 and TRBJ2-1; 10 nucleotides line up with TRBD1. The CDR3 covers 18 residues. CDR1 is MGHDK and CDR2 is SYGVNS in the germline V gene. After removal of 10 bases from V and 0 bases from J, the junction contained 15 bases not matched to a gene. The whole variable domain, remainder taken from reference TRBV25-1 and TRBJ2-1, is EADIYQTPRYLVIGTGKKITLECSQTMGHDKMYWYQQDPGMELHLIHYSYGVNSTEKGDLSSESTVSRIRTEHFPLTLESARPSHTSQYLCATIGTGAPMSSYNEQFFGPGTRLTVL.

CDR3 coding DNA: TGTGCCAGCAGCCACAAACAGACCGCTAACTATGGCTACACCTTC. Residues: CASSHKQTANYGYTF. J is TRBJ1-2 and V is TRBV3-1 (or the pseudogene TRBV3-2); no clear D gene. The V gene's germline CDR1 is LGHDT and CDR2 YNNKEL (reference sequence). V dropped 3 bases and J dropped 0 bases, with 11 bases sitting between them. The length of the CDR3 is 15 residues.

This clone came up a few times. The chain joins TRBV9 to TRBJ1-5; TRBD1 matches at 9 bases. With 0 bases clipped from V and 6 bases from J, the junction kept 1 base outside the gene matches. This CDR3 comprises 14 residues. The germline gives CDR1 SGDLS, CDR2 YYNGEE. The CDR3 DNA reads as TGTGCCAGCAGCGTAGGGACAGGGGCTCAGCCCCAGCATTTT. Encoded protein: CASSVGTGAQPQHF.